A selection of T cell receptor beta chains follows, all from one sample in a study of STAT5B mutations in CD4+ large granular lymphocyte leukemia. TCRdb's table, derived via immunoSEQ multiplex PCR, lists solely in-frame clones and lacks some. The sample records more than 6,000 clones, approximately 69% being singletons. Sequenced sample: PBMCs. These receptors were collected from a woman in her 70s with CD4+ T-cell large granular lymphocyte leukemia. Each CDR3 is given with its conserved first and last residue.

V	CDR3
TRBV2	CASRVTSGGYEQYF
TRBV30	CAWARSGTSYEQYF
TRBV19	CASSIGTVAPEAFF
TRBV28	CASSTYRDLDEQYF
TRBV7-2	CASSGAGFGSYEQYF
TRBV5-1	CASSPDRNNGYTF
TRBV7-3	CASGATAGLVNEQFF
TRBV29-1	CSGSLPPYGYTF
TRBV19	CASHERGGTDTQYF
TRBV6-6	CASSYSKSSTEAFF
TRBV7-9	CANKWFGSHF
TRBV5-1	CASSLRTGGSGNTIYF
TRBV10-3	CAISREVNTGELFF
TRBV7-2	CASSPGQGLTSGANVLTF
TRBV28	CASTVDRGSYNEQFF
TRBV5-6	CASSYELTVGGYTF
TRBV4-3	CASSQAAGGLSYNEQFF
TRBV19	CASRSTAAGGYNSPLHF
TRBV20-1	CSAPRQETQYF
TRBV9	CASSVRAYNEQFF
TRBV2	CASSLEGETQYF
TRBV11-2	CASTKGRGATGELFF
TRBV5-1	CASSPDPGTALMDTF
TRBV18	CASSPTGMGLASYEQYF
TRBV28	CASSRDSLYGYTF
TRBV7-6	CASSLGGPGGELFF
TRBV6-1	CASSEVGTGTHSNQPQHF
TRBV11-2	CASSLGTGATYSNQPQHF
TRBV11-3	CASSSGGTANTEAFF
TRBV5-4	CASSLSTDRASGNTIYF
TRBV4-1	CASSQVPSGAESKRAQYF
TRBV11-2	CASSLVLAGSTDTQYF
TRBV19	CASRTGTGFSYGYTF
TRBV2	CASSRLAQGNEQFF
TRBV15	CATSRQGQAQETQYF
TRBV10-3	CATSGTGNEKLFF
TRBV15	CATSRETRYEQYF
TRBV9	CASSVAVSGGAQETQYF
TRBV25-1	CASRGGTGSNSPLHF
TRBV29-1	CSAGTRLTDNEQFF
TRBV7-3	CASSLSTGAGANVLTF
TRBV5-1	CASSLDISGRFSGGYTF
TRBV6-1	CASHLAGVGDEQYF
TRBV11-2	CASSLDQVRLAGPLYEQYF
TRBV11-2	CASGPIGGPTDTQYF
TRBV10-3	CAIGDQGRGQPQHF
TRBV6-1	CATGSGTYEQYF
TRBV18	CASSRETRQGHEQFF
TRBV6-5	CASSQPGQKGGYTF
TRBV28	CASWDRVVTEAFF
TRBV2	CASRAGNEQFF
TRBV5-6	CASSLVTGWRYGYTF
TRBV7-6	CASSLKLAGGPPDTQYF
TRBV7-3	CASSLRDRVSGANVLTF
TRBV11-3	CASSLGGDRSSYNEQFF